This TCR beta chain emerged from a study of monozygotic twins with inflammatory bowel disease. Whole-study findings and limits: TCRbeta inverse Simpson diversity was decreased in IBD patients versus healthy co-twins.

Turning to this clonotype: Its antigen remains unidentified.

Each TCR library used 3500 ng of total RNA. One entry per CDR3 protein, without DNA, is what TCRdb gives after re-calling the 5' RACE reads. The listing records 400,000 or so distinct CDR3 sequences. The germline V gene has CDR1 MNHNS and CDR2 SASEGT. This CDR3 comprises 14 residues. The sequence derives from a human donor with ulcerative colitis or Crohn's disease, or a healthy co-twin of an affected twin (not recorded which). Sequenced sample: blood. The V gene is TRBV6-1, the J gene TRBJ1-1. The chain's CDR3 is CASSRPERNTEAFF.